This T cell receptor (beta chain) was obtained from a study of T cells in Graves' hyperthyroidism and ophthalmopathy. Findings and caveats of the study: The model made its ophthalmopathy prediction, and onset followed a median approximately 6.5 months later.

Authors of the study amplified TCR beta CDR3 regions from RNA transcripts. The HTBI set primed first-round TCR CDR3 RT-PCR. TCRdb re-called the multiplex PCR reads through MiXCR, storing one row per CDR3 protein. In the table there are around 340,000 distinct CDR3 sequences, approximately 17% of which are singletons. Participants, patients aged 18 to 65, had newly diagnosed hyperthyroidism with a duration under 2 months. This clonotype was detected many times. The antigen is undetermined. Sample: blood. The receptor comes from a man younger than 40 with Graves' hyperthyroidism.

The CDR3 nucleotides read TGTGCCAGCAGTCCCTCGACTAGCCGGGCCTACGAGCAGTACTTC. Residues: CASSPSTSRAYEQYF. The rearrangement joins TRBV27 to TRBJ2-7; 7 bases are a match to TRBD2. The ends lost 5 bases at V and 2 bases at J; junction bases unmatched: 9. The germline CDR1 and CDR2 sequences are MNHEY and SMNVEV (reference sequence). The CDR3 has 15 amino acids.